This T cell receptor beta chain stems from a study of shared clonotypes between healthy human individuals. Details on this clone: Its cognate antigen is unknown.

Method: immunoSEQ multiplex PCR; TCRdb's copy keeps in-frame clones and lacks some. The data contain 2 million to 2.5 million clones, more than 80% of them singletons. Study outcomes and limitations: Memory subsets had estimated richness that was generally smaller than that of naive subsets. Rarefaction curves obtained for sorted subsets showed sequencing incomplete despite large depth.

Per the germline V gene, CDR1 is MRHNA and CDR2 is SNTAGT. After removal of 9 bases from V and 4 bases from J, the junction contained 18 bases not matched to a gene. The CDR3 covers 17 residues. The V and J genes are TRBV6-4 and TRBJ2-1, with TRBD2 matching over 7 bases. The sample was naive CD4+ T cells from PBMCs. The sample's subset: CD45RA+ positively selected. This TCR came from a man in his late teens or twenties in good health. Some clones in this sample may be carry-over from other donors' samples. CDR3 DNA: TGTGCCAGTTCAACAACACAGTGGCGGGAGACGTACAATGAGCAGTTCTTC. Its protein is CASSTTQWRETYNEQFF.